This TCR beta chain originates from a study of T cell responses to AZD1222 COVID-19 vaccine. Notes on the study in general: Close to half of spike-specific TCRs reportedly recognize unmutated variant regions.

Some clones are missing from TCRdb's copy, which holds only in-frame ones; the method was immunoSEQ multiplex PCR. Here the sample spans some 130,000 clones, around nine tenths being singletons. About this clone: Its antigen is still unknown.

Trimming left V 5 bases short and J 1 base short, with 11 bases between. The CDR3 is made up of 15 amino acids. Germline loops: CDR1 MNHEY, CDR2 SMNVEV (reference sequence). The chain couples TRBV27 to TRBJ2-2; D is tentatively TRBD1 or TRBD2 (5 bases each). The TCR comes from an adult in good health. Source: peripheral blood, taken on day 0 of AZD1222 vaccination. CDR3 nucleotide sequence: TGTGCCAGCAGTCCCCAGGGACGGAACACCGGGGAGCTGTTTTTT. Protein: CASSPQGRNTGELFF.